The present entry profiles one TCR beta chain with its context. Participants came from under 30 US areas, aged about 18 to 100 years. Two consecutive negative NP/OP PCR tests, clearance, or resolved symptoms defined Cohort 3 recovery. Using immunoSEQ multiplex PCR, the repertoire was profiled, and TCRdb retains in-frame clones only, with some absent. The sample contains a few hundred thousand clones, 88% of which appear only once. V dropped 4 bases and J dropped 3; count of bases not matched to a gene: 2. Germline V gene sequence: CDR1 MNHEY, CDR2 SVGAGI. The CDR3 is 13 amino acids. This sample stems from a study of blood T cell repertoires in COVID-19. In the study overall: In each case, the material was cDNA or gDNA derived from T cells, B-cell-depleted T cells, or PBMCs.

The chain uses TRBV6-5 and TRBJ1-2; 7 nucleotides line up with TRBD1. The TCR was taken from a man in his thirties or forties who had recovered from COVID-19. The sequencing sample was made of PBMCs or T cells enriched from blood (not recorded which). The CDR3 DNA sequence: TGTGCCAGCAGTTGGGGACAGCACTATGGCTACACCTTC. Its protein is CASSWGQHYGYTF.